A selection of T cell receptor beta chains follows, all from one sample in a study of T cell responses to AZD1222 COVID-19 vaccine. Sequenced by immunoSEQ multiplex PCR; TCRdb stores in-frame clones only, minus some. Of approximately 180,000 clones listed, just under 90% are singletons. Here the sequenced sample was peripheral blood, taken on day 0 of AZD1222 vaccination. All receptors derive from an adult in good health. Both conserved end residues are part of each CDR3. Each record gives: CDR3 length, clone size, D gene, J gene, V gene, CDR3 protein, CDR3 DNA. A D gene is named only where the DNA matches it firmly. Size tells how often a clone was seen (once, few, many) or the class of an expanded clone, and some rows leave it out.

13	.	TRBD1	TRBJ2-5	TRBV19	CATVDRAQETQYF	TGTGCCACGGTAGACAGGGCGCAAGAGACCCAGTACTTC
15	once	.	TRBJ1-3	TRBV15	CATSRGQFSGNTIYF	TGTGCCACCAGCAGAGGACAGTTCTCTGGAAACACCATATATTTT
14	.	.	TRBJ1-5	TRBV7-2	CASSLEQVNQPQHF	TGTGCCAGCAGCTTAGAACAAGTCAATCAGCCCCAGCATTTT
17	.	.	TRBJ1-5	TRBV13	CASSIGTGGYSNQPQHF	TGTGCCAGCAGCATCGGAACAGGAGGGTATAGCAATCAGCCCCAGCATTTT
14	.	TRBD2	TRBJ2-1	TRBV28	CASSLASGRHEQFF	TGTGCCAGCAGTTTAGCTAGCGGGAGGCATGAGCAGTTCTTC
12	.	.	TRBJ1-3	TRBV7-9	CAVAITSNTIYF	TGTGCCGTCGCGATTACTTCAAACACCATATATTTT
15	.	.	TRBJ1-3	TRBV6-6	CASSYQASSGNTIYF	TGTGCCAGCAGTTACCAGGCGAGCTCTGGAAACACCATATATTTT
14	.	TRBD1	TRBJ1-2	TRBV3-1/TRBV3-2	CASSQYQGAKGYTF	TGTGCCAGCAGCCAATACCAGGGGGCTAAGGGCTACACCTTC
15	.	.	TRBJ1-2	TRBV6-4	CASRPDVGDFYGYTF	TGTGCCAGCAGGCCCGACGTTGGGGACTTCTATGGCTACACCTTC
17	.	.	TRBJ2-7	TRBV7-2	CASSLEGVPHSSHEQYF	TGTGCCAGCAGCTTAGAGGGGGTCCCCCACAGCTCCCACGAGCAGTACTTC
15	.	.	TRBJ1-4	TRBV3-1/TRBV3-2	CASSQERVGGEKLFF	TGTGCCAGCAGCCAAGAGAGAGTCGGTGGTGAAAAACTGTTTTTT
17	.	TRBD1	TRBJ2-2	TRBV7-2	CASSASGTGWETGELFF	TGTGCCAGCAGCGCCTCCGGGACAGGGTGGGAGACCGGGGAGCTGTTTTTT
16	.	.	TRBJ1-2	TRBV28	CASSLPRGSGPGGYTF	TGTGCCAGCAGTTTACCTAGGGGGTCAGGGCCAGGTGGCTACACCTTC
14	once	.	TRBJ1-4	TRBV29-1	CSVGLQPRGEKLFF	TGCAGCGTTGGCCTACAGCCCCGGGGTGAAAAACTGTTTTTT